The T cell receptor beta chain under discussion was sequenced for a study of cytomegalovirus exposure and HLA in healthy donors. The PCR contained 60 Vbeta and 13 Jbeta primers. In the authors' methods: Among the unique TCR beta chains that a later analysis counted, about 84 million in all, about 12 million were shared. Libraries were prepared by immunoSEQ multiplex PCR; TCRdb keeps only in-frame clonotypes and omits some of them. That table furnishes V, J and clone size, whereas the DNA furnished D and trimming. The table includes 100,000 to 150,000 clones, around 81% detected once. The CDR3 has 16 residues. Germline CDR1 is LNHDA and CDR2 is SQIVND (reference sequence). The trim removed 1 base at V and 4 bases at J, leaving 4 bases unmatched.

The source material was PBMCs. V usage is TRBV19 and J usage is TRBJ2-1, with TRBD2 identical over 10 bases. The origin of this receptor is a man aged 18-30 years in good health and CMV-seronegative. CDR3 protein: CASSIAGAGGYNEQFF. The CDR3 DNA follows: TGTGCCAGTAGTATAGCGGGAGCGGGGGGGTACAATGAGCAGTTCTTC.